This T cell receptor (beta chain) was observed in a study of T cell responses to AZD1222 COVID-19 vaccine. Germline V gene sequence: CDR1 SGHRS, CDR2 YFSETQ. V was shortened by 0 bases and J by 1 base, with 8 bases between the two germline ends. The CDR3 loop spans 14 amino acids. Assay: immunoSEQ multiplex PCR; the TCRdb copy retains only in-frame clones and omits some. The sample has about 94,000 clones; around 84% are singletons. This clonotype was sampled from an adult who received the AZD1222 COVID-19 vaccine. The chain carries TRBV5-1 and TRBJ2-7; D is perhaps TRBD1 or TRBD2 (5 bases each). Sequenced material: peripheral blood, taken 28 days after the second AZD1222 dose. The DNA for the CDR3 is TGCGCCAGCAGCTTGGAGGGGACGTCCTACGAGCAGTACTTC. The encoded protein is CASSLEGTSYEQYF.